The rows below give T cell receptor beta chains drawn from one sample of a study of blood T cell repertoires in COVID-19. Sequenced by immunoSEQ multiplex PCR; TCRdb stores in-frame clones only, minus some. The sample includes about 100,000 clones, 91% of them seen just once. The sequenced material came from peripheral blood. These receptors were collected from a man aged 60 to 75 with acute or convalescent COVID-19. CDR3s include the opening cysteine and the closing phenylalanine or tryptophan. The D gene is left open where the match is weak. The listing skips clone size in some rows; elsewhere it reads once, few, many or a size class.

size: NA; J: TRBJ1-2; V: TRBV7-9; D: NA; DNA: TGTGCCAGCAGCCCACCCACGGGGTACTATGGCTACACCTTC; CDR3: CASSPPTGYYGYTF
size: NA; J: TRBJ1-4; V: TRBV10-3; D: NA; DNA: TGTGCCATCAGTGCATACAGTTCTGGAGGTGAAAAACTGTTTTTT; CDR3: CAISAYSSGGEKLFF
size: NA; J: TRBJ2-7; V: TRBV10-2; D: TRBD2; DNA: TGCGCCAGCAAAACCTCGAGACGGACTAGCGGGAGAGGGTGGTCCTACGAGCAGTACTTC; CDR3: CASKTSRRTSGRGWSYEQYF
size: NA; J: TRBJ1-3; V: TRBV18; D: NA; DNA: TGTGCCAGCTCACCTACGGTGAGCTCTGGAAACACCATATATTTT; CDR3: CASSPTVSSGNTIYF
size: once; J: TRBJ1-5; V: TRBV25-1; D: TRBD1; DNA: TGTGCCAGCAGCACAGGGGGATCTTTGCAGCCCCAGCATTTT; CDR3: CASSTGGSLQPQHF
size: NA; J: TRBJ2-5; V: TRBV5-4; D: TRBD2; DNA: TGTGCCAGCAAGACCCGGGGGGGTATGGGGGAAGAGACCCAGTACTTC; CDR3: CASKTRGGMGEETQYF
size: NA; J: TRBJ1-2; V: TRBV28; D: NA; DNA: TGTGCCATCATATCGCGAGCCCTTGGCTACACCTTC; CDR3: CAIISRALGYTF
size: NA; J: TRBJ2-2; V: TRBV10-1; D: TRBD2; DNA: TGCGCCAGCAGTGAGCAGTCCGCGGGAGTTAGGACCGGGGAGCTGTTTTTT; CDR3: CASSEQSAGVRTGELFF
size: NA; J: TRBJ2-7; V: TRBV24-1; D: TRBD1; DNA: TGTGCCACCAGTGAGTCGGGGACAGGGAGAGAGCAGTACTTC; CDR3: CATSESGTGREQYF
size: NA; J: TRBJ2-2; V: TRBV5-1; D: NA; DNA: TGCGCCAGCAGCTTGGATCTTTGGCTAGCGAGTACCGGGGAGCTGTTTTTT; CDR3: CASSLDLWLASTGELFF
size: NA; J: TRBJ2-2; V: TRBV27; D: TRBD2; DNA: TGTGCCAGCAGTTTATCTCGAGGCAAGGCGGGAGGTAACACCGGGGAGCTGTTTTTT; CDR3: CASSLSRGKAGGNTGELFF
size: NA; J: TRBJ1-1; V: TRBV6-4; D: NA; DNA: TGTGCCAGCAGCGTCGAGGAGGGCACTGAAGCTTTCTTT; CDR3: CASSVEEGTEAFF
size: NA; J: TRBJ1-3; V: TRBV5-4; D: TRBD1; DNA: TGTGCCAGCAGCTTGGGGACAGGAAAAAATGCCATATATTTT; CDR3: CASSLGTGKNAIYF
size: NA; J: TRBJ2-5; V: TRBV2; D: TRBD2; DNA: TGTGCCAGCAGGGGACTAGTTACAGGGACCCAGTACTTC; CDR3: CASRGLVTGTQYF
size: NA; J: TRBJ1-1; V: TRBV3-1/TRBV3-2; D: TRBD1; DNA: TGTGCCAGCAGCCAAGCACAGGGGCACACTGAAGCTTTCTTT; CDR3: CASSQAQGHTEAFF
size: NA; J: TRBJ2-1; V: TRBV14; D: TRBD2; DNA: TGTGCCAGCAGCCCTAGCGGGGGCCCCTACAATGAGCAGTTCTTC; CDR3: CASSPSGGPYNEQFF
size: once; J: TRBJ1-1; V: TRBV7-2; D: NA; DNA: TGTGCCAGCAGCTTGGTAGAGGGGAACACTGAAGCTTTCTTT; CDR3: CASSLVEGNTEAFF
size: NA; J: TRBJ2-2; V: TRBV28; D: NA; DNA: TGTGCCAGCAGTGAATCCGGGTTCGGGGGCACCGGGGAGCTGTTTTTT; CDR3: CASSESGFGGTGELFF
size: NA; J: TRBJ2-2; V: TRBV6-5; D: TRBD1; DNA: TGTGCCAGCAGGACCGGGACAGGAGCCGGGGAGCTGTTTTTT; CDR3: CASRTGTGAGELFF
size: NA; J: TRBJ2-3; V: TRBV5-8; D: TRBD2; DNA: TGTGCCAGCAGCTTGGGGACTAGCCCCTCACAAGATACGCAGTATTTT; CDR3: CASSLGTSPSQDTQYF
size: NA; J: TRBJ1-4; V: TRBV30; D: TRBD1; DNA: TGTGCCTGGAGTAGGGACAGGGAAGGCGTCGGGGAAAAACTGTTTTTT; CDR3: CAWSRDREGVGEKLFF
size: NA; J: TRBJ1-2; V: TRBV2; D: TRBD1; DNA: TGTGCCAGCAAAGACAGGGTGATGAACTATGGCTACACCTTC; CDR3: CASKDRVMNYGYTF
size: NA; J: TRBJ2-3; V: TRBV2; D: TRBD2; DNA: TGTGCCAGCAGTGTCGGGGACTACGACTTAGATACGCAGTATTTT; CDR3: CASSVGDYDLDTQYF
size: NA; J: TRBJ2-2; V: TRBV9; D: NA; DNA: TGTGCCAGCAGCCCCGGGACTCTTAACACCGGGGAGCTGTTTTTT; CDR3: CASSPGTLNTGELFF
size: once; J: TRBJ2-2; V: TRBV10-3; D: NA; DNA: TGTGCCATCAGTGGGGGCCCAGACACCGGGGAGCTGTTTTTT; CDR3: CAISGGPDTGELFF
size: NA; J: TRBJ1-4; V: TRBV11-2; D: TRBD1; DNA: TGTGCCAGCAGCCGAATCGGGACAGGTTATAATGAAAAACTGTTTTTT; CDR3: CASSRIGTGYNEKLFF
size: NA; J: TRBJ1-4; V: TRBV5-1; D: NA; DNA: TGCGCCAGCAGCTTGGGGCGGACTAATGAAAAACTGTTTTTT; CDR3: CASSLGRTNEKLFF
size: NA; J: TRBJ2-3; V: TRBV27; D: TRBD2; DNA: TGTGCCAGCAGTTATGGACTAGCGGGAGGGGGCACAGATACGCAGTATTTT; CDR3: CASSYGLAGGGTDTQYF
size: NA; J: TRBJ2-5; V: TRBV20-1; D: NA; DNA: TGCAGTGCTAGTAGGGAGGCCACTGAAGAGACCCAGTACTTC; CDR3: CSASREATEETQYF
size: NA; J: TRBJ1-5; V: TRBV18; D: TRBD1; DNA: TGTGCCAGCTCACCCCTCCCTATCAGGACAGGGGACAATCAGCCCCAGCATTTT; CDR3: CASSPLPIRTGDNQPQHF
size: NA; J: TRBJ1-4; V: TRBV2; D: TRBD1; DNA: TGTGCCAGCAATGACCCCGGGACAGGGAATGAAAAACTGTTTTTT; CDR3: CASNDPGTGNEKLFF
size: once; J: TRBJ1-2; V: TRBV5-4; D: NA; DNA: TGTGCCAGCAGCCTTAGGACAGAAATCTATGGCTACACCTTC; CDR3: CASSLRTEIYGYTF
size: NA; J: TRBJ2-1; V: TRBV7-3; D: NA; DNA: TGTGCCAGCAGCTTCGGAGGGTCCCCCTCCTACAATGAGCAGTTCTTC; CDR3: CASSFGGSPSYNEQFF
size: NA; J: TRBJ1-6; V: TRBV3-1/TRBV3-2; D: NA; DNA: TGTGCCAGCAGCCAACGGGACATCATTTCACCCCTCCACTTT; CDR3: CASSQRDIISPLHF
size: NA; J: TRBJ1-4; V: TRBV5-8; D: NA; DNA: TGTGCCAGCAGCTTAGGGGCTGATGAAAAACTGTTTTTT; CDR3: CASSLGADEKLFF
size: once; J: TRBJ1-1; V: TRBV30; D: NA; DNA: TGTGCCTGGAGTGTACTATGGCGGGGGAACACTGAAGCTTTCTTT; CDR3: CAWSVLWRGNTEAFF
size: once; J: TRBJ2-5; V: TRBV3-1/TRBV3-2; D: TRBD2; DNA: TGTGCCAGCAGCCCCCGCACTAGCGGGAGGGCCGCGGAGACCCAGTACTTC; CDR3: CASSPRTSGRAAETQYF
size: NA; J: TRBJ2-2; V: TRBV2; D: TRBD2; DNA: TGTGCCAGCTCACGGGGACTAGCGGGAGGTCTCCCCGGGGAGCTGTTTTTT; CDR3: CASSRGLAGGLPGELFF
size: NA; J: TRBJ1-5; V: TRBV6-6; D: NA; DNA: TGTGCCAGCAGTTACGAGATTCCGGGGATTCAGCCCCAGCATTTT; CDR3: CASSYEIPGIQPQHF
size: NA; J: TRBJ1-2; V: TRBV5-1; D: TRBD1; DNA: TGCGCCAGCAGCTACATTACAGGGGGCAGCGATGGCTACACCTTC; CDR3: CASSYITGGSDGYTF
size: NA; J: TRBJ2-2; V: TRBV19; D: TRBD2; DNA: TGTGCCAGTAGTATTACACTAGCGGGAGACTTCGGCGGGGAGCTGTTTTTT; CDR3: CASSITLAGDFGGELFF
size: NA; J: TRBJ2-1; V: TRBV28; D: TRBD1; DNA: TGTGCCAGCAGCAGGACAGGGTGGAACAATGAGCAGTTCTTC; CDR3: CASSRTGWNNEQFF
size: NA; J: TRBJ2-2; V: TRBV6-4; D: NA; DNA: TGTGCCAGCAGTCCGGGGATCAACACCGGGGAGCTGTTTTTT; CDR3: CASSPGINTGELFF
size: once; J: TRBJ1-2; V: TRBV5-1; D: NA; DNA: TGCGCCAGCAGCTTCTCGCCGGGGGGAGTTGATGGCTACACCTTC; CDR3: CASSFSPGGVDGYTF
size: NA; J: TRBJ2-2; V: TRBV2; D: TRBD2; DNA: TGTGCCAGCCAAGGACTAGCGGGCACCGGGGAGCTGTTTTTT; CDR3: CASQGLAGTGELFF
size: NA; J: TRBJ2-5; V: TRBV24-1; D: NA; DNA: TGTGCCACCAGTGATCCTCAGGGAAATGGCGAGACCCAGTACTTC; CDR3: CATSDPQGNGETQYF
size: NA; J: TRBJ2-2; V: TRBV28; D: TRBD1; DNA: TGTGCCAGCAGTTTGGCCGGGACAGGGGGCCGTCAGGGCGGGGAGCTGTTTTTT; CDR3: CASSLAGTGGRQGGELFF
size: NA; J: TRBJ2-3; V: TRBV9; D: TRBD1; DNA: TGTGCCAGCAGCGGACAGGGTTTCGATACGCAGTATTTT; CDR3: CASSGQGFDTQYF